This T cell receptor beta chain was observed in a study of CD8 T cells in Susac syndrome (dated by TCRdb to 2018 to 2020). For the wider study: Of the Susac syndrome patients who were sequenced, under 10 were in clinical remission while 5 or 6 had clinically active disease. At blood withdrawal, Susac syndrome patients were either therapy-naive, taking corticosteroids (in some cases with IVIg as well), or taking IVIg alone. Repertoire sequencing was used to test whether CD8+ T cell activation and differentiation in Susac syndrome was antigen driven. Clonality of the CD8+ T cell repertoire was compared between roughly eleven healthy donors, around 14 Susac syndrome patients and around 16 multiple sclerosis patients. The investigation overall reported the following: Clonal expansion was observed in Susac syndrome CD8+ repertoires, with the highest expansion in CD8+ TEMRA cells and greater expansion in clinically active than in remitting patients. Sixteen Susac-specific public clones were identified in the total CD8+ repertoire, and roughly five Susac-specific public clones were identified in the CD8+ TEMRA repertoire. The number of individuals in the TCR sequencing and HLA analysis was acknowledged as relatively small.

Peripheral blood CD8+ and CD4+ T cells from healthy donors, Susac syndrome patients and multiple sclerosis patients were profiled by high-throughput TCR beta sequencing. Recently defined diagnostic criteria for definite or probable disease were met by the Susac syndrome patients. Bulk CD8+ and CD4+ T cells were purified by magnetic negative isolation, whereas CD8+ TEMRA cells were enriched by FACS. Blood was collected in EDTA tubes and processed within 24 hours, with PBMCs isolated through density gradient centrifugation. PBMCs destined for TCR sequencing were cryopreserved in liquid nitrogen and later thawed in a 37 °C water bath. The sorted or isolated CD4+, CD8+ and CD8+ TEMRA cells reached a purity of at least 90%. CDR1 is given as SGHTA and CDR2 as FQGNSA, both from the germline V gene. The CDR3 holds 18 amino acids from the cysteine to the phenylalanine. Left in the record is the CDR3 DNA by itself, 54 bases read in frame from the first base. Trimming removed 4 bases from V and 8 bases from J, leaving 29 bases between the germline ends.

RNA was extracted using the RNeasy kit, and about 0.5 to 1 ug of the RNA was reverse transcribed with random hexamers. TCR beta CDR3 regions were amplified with the immunoSEQ multiplex PCR assay covering 54 Vbeta and 13 Jbeta segments. To correct PCR amplification bias, a synthetic template baseline was used for both primer optimization and computational correction. The published analysis was carried out like this. Reads were annotated to V, D and J genes according to IMGT and were analyzed with immunoSEQ Analyzer, with only productive sequences retained. Clonality was computed as one minus Shannon entropy normalized by log2 of the number of productive unique sequences. For each patient and control, public and private clones were evaluated among the 100 most prevalent clones. A clone was defined as Susac-specific if it was absent from the healthy and MS cohorts, from about 1,100 published viral clones and from other ImmuneACCESS disease sequences. Through fastp at Q25 and MiXCR, TCRdb rebuilt clones from the public reads, retaining in-frame beta chains. Each entry merges the rows of one CDR3 protein and shows their most common DNA and genes. TCRdb assigned the V and J calls; the authors' analysis was not used. The sample records roughly 25,000 distinct CDR3 sequences, about 94% of which are singletons. Approximately 0.63% of the sample is held by the ten biggest clonotypes.

As concerns this clonotype: The antigen it recognizes is unknown. Qualities for individual bases were not recorded, and no much larger clone is one base off.

The rearranged chain carries TRBV7-2 and TRBJ1-1, with a tentative D gene TRBD1 over 5 matching bases. The sequence was collected from a human donor with Susac syndrome. The sample was CD8+ T cells from PBMCs. The nucleotides read TGTGCCAGCAGCTACGCGGAGGGGCCTGGGGAGAGTTTCTTAGAAGCTTTCTTT. This yields the protein CASSYAEGPGESFLEAFF. The CDR3 plus the reference TRBV7-2 and TRBJ1-1 genes for the other parts give the full variable domain: GAGVSQSPSNKVTEKGKDVELRCDPISGHTALYWYRQSLGQGLEFLIYFQGNSAPDKSGLPSDRFSAERTGGSVSTLTIQRTQQEDSAVYLCASSYAEGPGESFLEAFFGQGTRLTVV.